This record concerns one T cell receptor beta chain sequence. Its antigen is as yet unknown. PCR used 60 Vbeta primers and 13 Jbeta primers. Profiling relied on immunoSEQ multiplex PCR, and the TCRdb table lists in-frame clones only, not all of them. Among under 85,000 clones listed, around 70% were seen once. Although they were nominally healthy when sampled, donors likely had unrecorded immune exposures. This sample stems from a study of cytomegalovirus exposure and HLA in healthy donors. V lost 6 bases, J lost 8 bases, and 14 bases stayed unmatched. The CDR3 contains 14 residues. The germline V gene has CDR1 SQVTM and CDR2 ANQGSEA. Study-level points and caveats: Being indistinguishable, some V segments were excluded, TRBV6-2 and TRBV6-3 among them. A later analysis linked a missense variant in DCLRE1C to the trimming of TCR beta V and J genes. Analysis was performed later, and it showed HLA-associated TCR beta chains to be more clonally expanded than equally common others.

This sequence joins TRBV29-1 and TRBJ1-2, with 8 nucleotides matching TRBD1. Sequenced: PBMCs. This TCR was recovered from a young woman in good health and CMV-seronegative. CDR3 region: CSVGSDRVVGGYTF. In nucleotides, the CDR3 is TGCAGCGTGGGTTCGGACAGGGTCGTAGGCGGCTACACCTTC.